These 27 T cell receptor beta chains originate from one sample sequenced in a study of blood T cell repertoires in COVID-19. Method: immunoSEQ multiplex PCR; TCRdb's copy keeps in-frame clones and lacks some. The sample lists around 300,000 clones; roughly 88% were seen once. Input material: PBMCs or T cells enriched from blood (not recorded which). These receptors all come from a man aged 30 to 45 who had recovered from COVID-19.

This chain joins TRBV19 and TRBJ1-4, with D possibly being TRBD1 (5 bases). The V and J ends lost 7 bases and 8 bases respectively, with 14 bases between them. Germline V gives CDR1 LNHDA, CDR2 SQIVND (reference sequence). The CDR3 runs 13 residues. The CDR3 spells CASIGGRGEKLFF. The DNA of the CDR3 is TGTGCCAGTATCGGCGGGCGGGGCGAAAAACTGTTTTTT. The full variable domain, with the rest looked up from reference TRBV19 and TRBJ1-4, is DGGITQSPKYLFRKEGQNVTLSCEQNLNHDAMYWYRQDPGQGLRLIYYSQIVNDFQKGDIAEGYSVSREKKESFPLTVTSAQKNPTAFYLCASIGGRGEKLFFGSGTQLSVL.

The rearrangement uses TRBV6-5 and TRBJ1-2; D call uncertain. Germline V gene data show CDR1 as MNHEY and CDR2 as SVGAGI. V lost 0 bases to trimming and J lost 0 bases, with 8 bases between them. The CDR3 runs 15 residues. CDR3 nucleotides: TGTGCCAGCAGTTACTCGCACACGTCTAACTATGGCTACACCTTC. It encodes CASSYSHTSNYGYTF.

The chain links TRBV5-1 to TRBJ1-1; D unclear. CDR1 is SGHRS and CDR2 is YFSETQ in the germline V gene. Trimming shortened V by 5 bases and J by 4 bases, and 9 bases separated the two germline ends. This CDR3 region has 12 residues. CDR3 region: CASSPSGTEAFF. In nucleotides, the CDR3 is TGCGCCAGCAGTCCGTCGGGCACTGAAGCTTTCTTT.

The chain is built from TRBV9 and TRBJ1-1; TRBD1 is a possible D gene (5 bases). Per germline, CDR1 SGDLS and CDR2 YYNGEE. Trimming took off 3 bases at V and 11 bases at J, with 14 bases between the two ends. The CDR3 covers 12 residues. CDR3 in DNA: TGTGCCAGCAGCGCCCTGGGGCAGGAGGCTTTCTTT. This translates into CASSALGQEAFF. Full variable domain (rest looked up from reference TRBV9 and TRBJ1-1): DSGVTQTPKHLITATGQRVTLRCSPRSGDLSVYWYQQSLDQGLQFLIQYYNGEERAKGNILERFSAQQFPDLHSELNLSSLELGDSALYFCASSALGQEAFFGQGTRLTVV.

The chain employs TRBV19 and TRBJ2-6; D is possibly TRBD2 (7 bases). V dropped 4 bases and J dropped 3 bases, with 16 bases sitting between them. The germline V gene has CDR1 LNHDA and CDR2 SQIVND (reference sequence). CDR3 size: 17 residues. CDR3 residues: CASSTLGGGLGANVLTF. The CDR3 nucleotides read TGTGCCAGTAGTACCCTAGGGGGGGGGCTTGGGGCCAACGTCCTGACTTTC.

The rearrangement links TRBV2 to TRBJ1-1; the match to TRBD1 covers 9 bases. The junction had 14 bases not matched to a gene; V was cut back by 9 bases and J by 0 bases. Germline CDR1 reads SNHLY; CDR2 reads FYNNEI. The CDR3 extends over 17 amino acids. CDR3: CARKPGQGLVLNTEAFF. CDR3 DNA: TGTGCCAGGAAACCGGGACAGGGTTTGGTATTGAACACTGAAGCTTTCTTT.

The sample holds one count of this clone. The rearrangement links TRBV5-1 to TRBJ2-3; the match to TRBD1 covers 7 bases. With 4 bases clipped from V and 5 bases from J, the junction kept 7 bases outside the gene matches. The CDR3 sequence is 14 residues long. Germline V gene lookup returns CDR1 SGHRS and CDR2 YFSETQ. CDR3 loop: CASSQSGGIDTQYF. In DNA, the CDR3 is TGCGCCAGCAGCCAGTCAGGGGGTATAGATACGCAGTATTTT. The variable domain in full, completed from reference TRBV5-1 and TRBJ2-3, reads KAGVTQTPRYLIKTRGQQVTLSCSPISGHRSVSWYQQTPGQGLQFLFEYFSETQRNKGNFPGRFSGRQFSNSRSEMNVSTLELGDSALYLCASSQSGGIDTQYFGPGTRLTVL.

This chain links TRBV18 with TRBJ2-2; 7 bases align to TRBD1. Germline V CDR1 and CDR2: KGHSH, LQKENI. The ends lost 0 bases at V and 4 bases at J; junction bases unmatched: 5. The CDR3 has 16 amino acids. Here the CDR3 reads CASSPPKGGPTGELFF. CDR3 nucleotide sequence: TGTGCCAGCTCACCACCGAAAGGGGGCCCCACCGGGGAGCTGTTTTTT.

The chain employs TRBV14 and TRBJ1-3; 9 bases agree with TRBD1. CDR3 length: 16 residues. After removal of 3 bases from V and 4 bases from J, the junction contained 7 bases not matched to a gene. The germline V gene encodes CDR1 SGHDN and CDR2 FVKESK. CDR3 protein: CASSQAQGARGNTIYF. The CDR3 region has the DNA TGTGCCAGCAGCCAGGCACAGGGGGCTCGAGGAAACACCATATATTTT.

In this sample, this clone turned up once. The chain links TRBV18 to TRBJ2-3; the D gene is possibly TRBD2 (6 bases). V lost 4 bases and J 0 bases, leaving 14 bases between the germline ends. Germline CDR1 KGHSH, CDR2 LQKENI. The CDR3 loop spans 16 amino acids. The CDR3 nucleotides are TGTGCCAGCTCACGAGGTGGAGGGCCGAGCACAGATACGCAGTATTTT. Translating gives CASSRGGGPSTDTQYF.

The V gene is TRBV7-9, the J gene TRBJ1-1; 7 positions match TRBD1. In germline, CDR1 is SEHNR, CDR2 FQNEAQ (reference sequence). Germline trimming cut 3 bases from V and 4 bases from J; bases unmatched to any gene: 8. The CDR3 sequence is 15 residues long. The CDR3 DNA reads TGTGCCAGCAGCTTCTCGACGAGGGGGCGCACTGAAGCTTTCTTT. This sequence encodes CASSFSTRGRTEAFF.

The CDR3 loop reads CASSYRETQYF. The CDR3, as DNA: TGTGCCAGCAGTTACCGAGAGACCCAGTACTTC. The gene calls are TRBV6-2 or TRBV6-3 and TRBJ2-5; D is ambiguous. The CDR3 has 11 amino acids. Germline V lookup: CDR1 MNHEY, CDR2 SVGEGT. V was pared by 2 bases and J by 4 bases, with 2 bases between.

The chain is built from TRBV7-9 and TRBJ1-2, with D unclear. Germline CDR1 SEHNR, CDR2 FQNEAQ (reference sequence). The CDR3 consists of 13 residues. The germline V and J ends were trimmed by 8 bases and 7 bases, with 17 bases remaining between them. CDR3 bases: TGTGCCAGCCCGGAGGGCTTAGGAGGTGGCTACACCTTC. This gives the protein CASPEGLGGGYTF. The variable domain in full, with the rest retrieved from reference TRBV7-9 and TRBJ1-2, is DTGVSQNPRHKITKRGQNVTFRCDPISEHNRLYWYRQTLGQGPEFLTYFQNEAQLEKSRLLSDRFSAERPKGSFSTLEIQRTEQGDSAMYLCASPEGLGGGYTFGSGTRLTVV.

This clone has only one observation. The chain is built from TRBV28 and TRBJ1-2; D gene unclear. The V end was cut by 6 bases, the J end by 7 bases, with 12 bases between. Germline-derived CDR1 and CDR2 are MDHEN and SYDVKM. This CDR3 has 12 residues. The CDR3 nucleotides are TGTGCCAGCAGGGTCCGGGTCTCTGGCTACACCTTC. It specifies CASRVRVSGYTF.

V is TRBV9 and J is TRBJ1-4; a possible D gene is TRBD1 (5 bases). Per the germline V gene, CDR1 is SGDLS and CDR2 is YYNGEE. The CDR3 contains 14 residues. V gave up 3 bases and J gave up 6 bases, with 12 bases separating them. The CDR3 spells CASSARGGDEKLFF. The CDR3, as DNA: TGTGCCAGCAGCGCCCGTGGGGGGGATGAAAAACTGTTTTTT.

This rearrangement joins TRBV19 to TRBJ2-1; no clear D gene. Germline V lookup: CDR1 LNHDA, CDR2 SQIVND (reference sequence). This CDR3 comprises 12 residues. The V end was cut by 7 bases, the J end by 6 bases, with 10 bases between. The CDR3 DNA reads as TGTGCCAGTATGGCGACTGGCAATGAGCAGTTCTTC. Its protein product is CASMATGNEQFF. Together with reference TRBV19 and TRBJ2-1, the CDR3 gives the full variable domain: DGGITQSPKYLFRKEGQNVTLSCEQNLNHDAMYWYRQDPGQGLRLIYYSQIVNDFQKGDIAEGYSVSREKKESFPLTVTSAQKNPTAFYLCASMATGNEQFFGPGTRLTVL.

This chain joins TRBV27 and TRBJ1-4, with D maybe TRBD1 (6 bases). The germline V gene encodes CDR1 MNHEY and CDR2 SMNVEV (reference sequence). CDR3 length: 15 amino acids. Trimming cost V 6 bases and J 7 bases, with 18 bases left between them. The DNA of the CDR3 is TGTGCCAGCAGGGACTCGGGGGGAGGGGGTGAAAAACTGTTTTTT. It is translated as CASRDSGGGGEKLFF.

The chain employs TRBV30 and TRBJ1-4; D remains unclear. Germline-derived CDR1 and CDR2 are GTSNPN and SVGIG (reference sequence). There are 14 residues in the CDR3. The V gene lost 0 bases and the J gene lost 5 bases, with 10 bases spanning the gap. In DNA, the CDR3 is TGTGCCTGGAGTGTGGGTGGGCAGAATGAAAAACTGTTTTTT. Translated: CAWSVGGQNEKLFF. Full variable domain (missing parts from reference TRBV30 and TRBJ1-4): SQTIHQWPATLVQPVGSPLSLECTVEGTSNPNLYWYRQAAGRGLQLLFYSVGIGQISSEVPQNLSASRPQDRQFILSSKKLLLSDSGFYLCAWSVGGQNEKLFFGSGTQLSVL.

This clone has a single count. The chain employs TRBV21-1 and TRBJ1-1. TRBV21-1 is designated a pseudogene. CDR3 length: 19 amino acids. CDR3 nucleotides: TGTGCCAGCAGCAAAGATAGTACGGGAAGCGGTTCTTCGAGCACTGAAGCTTTCTTT. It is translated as CASSKDSTGSGSSSTEAFF.

The CDR3 nucleotides read TGTGCCAGCAGTGAAAATAGCCCCGATACGCAGTATTTT. This sequence encodes CASSENSPDTQYF. The V and J genes are TRBV2 and TRBJ2-3, with no clear D. CDR1 and CDR2 from the germline V gene are SNHLY and FYNNEI. The CDR3 extends over 13 amino acids. The ends were cut back, 2 bases at V and 6 bases at J, with 9 bases in the middle.

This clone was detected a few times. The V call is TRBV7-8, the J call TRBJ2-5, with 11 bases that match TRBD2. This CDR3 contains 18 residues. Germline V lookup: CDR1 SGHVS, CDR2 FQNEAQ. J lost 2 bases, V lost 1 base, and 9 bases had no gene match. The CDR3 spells CASSLDPSGGRAQETQYF. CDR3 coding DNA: TGTGCCAGCAGCTTAGATCCTAGCGGGGGGCGGGCACAAGAGACCCAGTACTTC.

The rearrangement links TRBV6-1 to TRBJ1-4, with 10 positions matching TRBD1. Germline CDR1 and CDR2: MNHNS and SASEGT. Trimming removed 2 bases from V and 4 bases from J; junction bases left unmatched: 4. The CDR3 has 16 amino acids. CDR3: CASSEWTGGGNEKLFF. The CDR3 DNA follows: TGTGCCAGCAGTGAATGGACAGGGGGGGGTAATGAAAAACTGTTTTTT.

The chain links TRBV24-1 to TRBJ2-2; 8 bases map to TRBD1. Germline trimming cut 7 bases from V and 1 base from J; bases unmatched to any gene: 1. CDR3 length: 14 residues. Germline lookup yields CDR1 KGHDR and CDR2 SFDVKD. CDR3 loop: CATRGTGNTGELFF. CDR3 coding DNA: TGTGCCACCAGAGGGACAGGGAACACCGGGGAGCTGTTTTTT.

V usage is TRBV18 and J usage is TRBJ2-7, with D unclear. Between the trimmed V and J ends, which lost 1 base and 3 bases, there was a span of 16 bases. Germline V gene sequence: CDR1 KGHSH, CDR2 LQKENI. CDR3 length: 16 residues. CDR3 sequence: CASSPLAGRQDYEQYF. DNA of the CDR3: TGTGCCAGCTCACCACTCGCAGGCCGGCAAGACTACGAGCAGTACTTC.

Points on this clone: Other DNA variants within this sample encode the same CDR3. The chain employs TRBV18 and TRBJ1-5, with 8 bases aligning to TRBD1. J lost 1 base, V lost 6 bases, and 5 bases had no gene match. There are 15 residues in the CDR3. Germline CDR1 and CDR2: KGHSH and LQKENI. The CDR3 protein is CASSPGQGSNQPQHF. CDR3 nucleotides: TGTGCCAGCTCCCCTGGACAGGGCAGCAATCAGCCCCAGCATTTT.

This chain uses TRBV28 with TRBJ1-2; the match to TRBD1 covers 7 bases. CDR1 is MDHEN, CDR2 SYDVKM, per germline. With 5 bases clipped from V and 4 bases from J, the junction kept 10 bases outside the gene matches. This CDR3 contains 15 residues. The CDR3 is CASSSTGVESYGYTF. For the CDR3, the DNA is TGTGCCAGCAGTAGTACAGGGGTCGAATCCTATGGCTACACCTTC.

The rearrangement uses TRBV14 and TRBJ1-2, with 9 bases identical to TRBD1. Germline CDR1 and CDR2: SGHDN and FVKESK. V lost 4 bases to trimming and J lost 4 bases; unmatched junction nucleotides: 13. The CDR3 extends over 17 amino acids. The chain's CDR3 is CASSPLITGGAGYGYTF. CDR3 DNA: TGTGCCAGCAGCCCCTTAATCACAGGGGGCGCCGGCTATGGCTACACCTTC.